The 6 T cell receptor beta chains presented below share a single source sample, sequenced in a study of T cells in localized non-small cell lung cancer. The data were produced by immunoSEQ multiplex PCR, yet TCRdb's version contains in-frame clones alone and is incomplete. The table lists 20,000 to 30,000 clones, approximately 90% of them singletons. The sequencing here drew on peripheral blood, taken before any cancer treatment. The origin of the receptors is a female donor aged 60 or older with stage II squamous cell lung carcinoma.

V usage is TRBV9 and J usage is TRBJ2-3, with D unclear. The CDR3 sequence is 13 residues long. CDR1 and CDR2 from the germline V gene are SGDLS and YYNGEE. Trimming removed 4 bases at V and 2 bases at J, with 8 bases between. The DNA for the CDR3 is TGTGCCAGCAGCACCTGGGCCACAGATACGCAGTATTTT. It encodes CASSTWATDTQYF.

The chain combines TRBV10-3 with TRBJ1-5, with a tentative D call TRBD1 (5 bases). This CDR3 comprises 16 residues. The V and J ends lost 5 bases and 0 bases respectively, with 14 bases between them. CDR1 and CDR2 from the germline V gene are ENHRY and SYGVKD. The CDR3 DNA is TGTGCCATCAGTACCGGGGCCCAAGATAGCAATCAGCCCCAGCATTTT. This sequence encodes CAISTGAQDSNQPQHF.

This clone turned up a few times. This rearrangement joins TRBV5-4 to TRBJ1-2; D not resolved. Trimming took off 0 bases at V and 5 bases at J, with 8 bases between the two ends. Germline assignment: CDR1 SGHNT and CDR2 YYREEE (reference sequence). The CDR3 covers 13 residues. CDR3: CASSLGPWYGYTF. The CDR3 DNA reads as TGTGCCAGCAGCTTGGGCCCGTGGTATGGCTACACCTTC.

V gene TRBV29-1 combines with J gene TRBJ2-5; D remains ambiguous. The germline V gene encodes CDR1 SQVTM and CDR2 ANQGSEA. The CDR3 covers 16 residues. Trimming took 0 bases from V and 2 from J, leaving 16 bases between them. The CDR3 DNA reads TGCAGCGTTGAAGATGGAGAGGAGCGCCTTCAAGAGACCCAGTACTTC. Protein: CSVEDGEERLQETQYF.

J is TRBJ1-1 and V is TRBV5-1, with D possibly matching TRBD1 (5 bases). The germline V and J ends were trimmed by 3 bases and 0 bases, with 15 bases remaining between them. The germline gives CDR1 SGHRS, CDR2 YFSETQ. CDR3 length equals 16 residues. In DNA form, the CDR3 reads TGCGCCAGCAGCTCATACGTACAGGATTTGAACACTGAAGCTTTCTTT. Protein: CASSSYVQDLNTEAFF.

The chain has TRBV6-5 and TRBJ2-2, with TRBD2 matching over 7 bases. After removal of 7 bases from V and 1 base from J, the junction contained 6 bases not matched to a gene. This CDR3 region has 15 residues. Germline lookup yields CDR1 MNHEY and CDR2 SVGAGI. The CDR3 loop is CASKGRGENTGELFF. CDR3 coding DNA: TGTGCCAGCAAAGGGAGGGGCGAGAACACCGGGGAGCTGTTTTTT.